The present T cell receptor beta chain was sequenced within a study of T cells in Graves' hyperthyroidism and ophthalmopathy. Study at large: Prior to any treatment, at the point of initial diagnosis, peripheral blood was collected.

Stable Graves' hyperthyroidism meant no ophthalmopathy progression within 18 months. Patients between 18 and 65 years old had hyperthyroidism, newly diagnosed and lasting under 2 months. V gave up 5 bases and J gave up 8 bases; unmatched junction bases: 7. This CDR3 spans 13 amino acids. Germline lookup yields CDR1 SGHRS and CDR2 YFSETQ. This clonotype was picked up a small number of times. Amplified TCR beta CDR3 regions derived from RNA transcripts. When the TCR CDR3 underwent first-round RT-PCR, the HTBI primer set was used. Via MiXCR, TCRdb re-called the multiplex PCR reads, giving one row per CDR3 protein. The sample lists hundreds of thousands of distinct CDR3 sequences; about 14% were seen once.

Sequenced material: blood. J is TRBJ1-2 and V is TRBV5-1; 9 bases match TRBD1. The clonotype comes from a woman in her late teens or twenties with Graves' hyperthyroidism. CDR3 bases: TGCGCCAGCAGTGGCGGGACAGGGCGAGGCTACACCTTC. Encoded protein: CASSGGTGRGYTF.